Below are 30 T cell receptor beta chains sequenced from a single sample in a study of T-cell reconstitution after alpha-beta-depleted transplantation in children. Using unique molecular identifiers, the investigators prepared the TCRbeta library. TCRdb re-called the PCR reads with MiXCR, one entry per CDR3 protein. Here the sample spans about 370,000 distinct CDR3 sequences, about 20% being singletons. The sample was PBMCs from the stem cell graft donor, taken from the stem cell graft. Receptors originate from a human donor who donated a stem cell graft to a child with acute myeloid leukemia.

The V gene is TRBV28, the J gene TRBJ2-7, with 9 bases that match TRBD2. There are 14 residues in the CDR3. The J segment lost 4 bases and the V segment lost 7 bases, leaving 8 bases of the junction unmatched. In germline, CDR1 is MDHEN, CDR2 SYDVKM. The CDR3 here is CASTLSGSAYEQYF. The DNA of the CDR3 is TGTGCCAGCACCCTTAGCGGGAGTGCTTACGAGCAGTACTTC.

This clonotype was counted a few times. CDR3 region: CSASRTGTGNEKLFF. The CDR3 DNA reads as TGCAGTGCTAGTCGAACCGGGACAGGAAATGAAAAACTGTTTTTT. The rearrangement uses TRBV20-1 and TRBJ1-4, with 8 bases fitting TRBD1. The CDR3 is made up of 15 amino acids. With V trimmed by 3 bases and J by 5 bases, 8 bases remained unmatched. CDR1 is DFQATT and CDR2 is SNEGSKA in the germline V gene (reference sequence).

This CDR3 reads CATSAASGAADTQYF. Written as DNA, the CDR3 is TGTGCCACCAGCGCCGCCAGCGGAGCCGCTGATACGCAGTATTTT. V gene TRBV15 combines with J gene TRBJ2-3; TRBD2 is a possible D gene (5 bases). In germline, CDR1 is LNHNV, CDR2 YYDKDF (reference sequence). CDR3 length equals 15 residues. Trimming took off 5 bases at V and 6 bases at J, with 18 bases between the two ends. Combining the CDR3 with reference TRBV15 and TRBJ2-3 gives the whole variable domain DAMVIQNPRYQVTQFGKPVTLSCSQTLNHNVMYWYQQKSSQAPKLLFHYYDKDFNNEADTPDNFQSRRPNTSFCFLDIRSPGLGDTAMYLCATSAASGAADTQYFGPGTRLTVL.

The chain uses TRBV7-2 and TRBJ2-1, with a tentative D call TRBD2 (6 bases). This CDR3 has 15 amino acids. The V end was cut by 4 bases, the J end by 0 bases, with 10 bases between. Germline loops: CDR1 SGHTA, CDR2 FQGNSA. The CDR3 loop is CASSYRTTSYNEQFF. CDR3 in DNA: TGTGCCAGCAGCTACAGGACTACCTCCTACAATGAGCAGTTCTTC.

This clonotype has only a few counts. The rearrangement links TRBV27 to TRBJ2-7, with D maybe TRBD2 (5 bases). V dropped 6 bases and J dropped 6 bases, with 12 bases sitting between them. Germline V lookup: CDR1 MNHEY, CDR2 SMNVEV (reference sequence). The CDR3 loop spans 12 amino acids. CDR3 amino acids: CASSSVLGEQYF. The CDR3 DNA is TGTGCCAGCAGCAGTGTACTAGGCGAGCAGTACTTC.

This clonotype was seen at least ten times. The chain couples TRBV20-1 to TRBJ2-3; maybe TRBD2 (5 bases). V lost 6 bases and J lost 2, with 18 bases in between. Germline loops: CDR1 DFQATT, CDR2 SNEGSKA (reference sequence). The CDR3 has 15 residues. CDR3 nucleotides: TGCAGTGCCCCGGTGGGTAGCGCGGCCACAGATACGCAGTATTTT. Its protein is CSAPVGSAATDTQYF.

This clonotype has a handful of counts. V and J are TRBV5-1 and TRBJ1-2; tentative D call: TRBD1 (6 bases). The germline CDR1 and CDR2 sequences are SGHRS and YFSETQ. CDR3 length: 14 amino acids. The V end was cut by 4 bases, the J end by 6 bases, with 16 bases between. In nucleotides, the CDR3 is TGCGCCAGCAGCCCGGAGGGGGACATCGATGGCTACACCTTC. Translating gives CASSPEGDIDGYTF.

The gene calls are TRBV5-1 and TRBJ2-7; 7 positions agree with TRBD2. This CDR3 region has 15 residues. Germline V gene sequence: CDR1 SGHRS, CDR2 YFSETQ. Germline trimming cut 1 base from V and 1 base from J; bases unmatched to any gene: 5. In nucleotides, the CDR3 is TGCGCCAGCAGCTTGTGGCACGGGGGGTCCTACGAGCAGTACTTC. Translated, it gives CASSLWHGGSYEQYF. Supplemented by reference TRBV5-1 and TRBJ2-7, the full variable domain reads KAGVTQTPRYLIKTRGQQVTLSCSPISGHRSVSWYQQTPGQGLQFLFEYFSETQRNKGNFPGRFSGRQFSNSRSEMNVSTLELGDSALYLCASSLWHGGSYEQYFGPGTRLTVT.

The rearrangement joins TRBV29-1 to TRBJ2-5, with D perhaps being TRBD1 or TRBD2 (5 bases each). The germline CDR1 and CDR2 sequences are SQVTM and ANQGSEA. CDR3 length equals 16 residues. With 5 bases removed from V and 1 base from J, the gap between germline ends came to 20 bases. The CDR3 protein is CSVLAGIIRGQETQYF. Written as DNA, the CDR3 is TGCAGCGTTCTGGCAGGGATTATCCGGGGCCAAGAGACCCAGTACTTC.

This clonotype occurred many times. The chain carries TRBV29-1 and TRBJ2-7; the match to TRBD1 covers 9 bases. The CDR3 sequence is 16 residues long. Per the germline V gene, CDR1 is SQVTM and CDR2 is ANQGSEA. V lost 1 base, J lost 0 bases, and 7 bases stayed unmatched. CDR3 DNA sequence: TGCAGCGTTGAAGGGACAGGGGCGACTAGCTCCTACGAGCAGTACTTC. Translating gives CSVEGTGATSSYEQYF.

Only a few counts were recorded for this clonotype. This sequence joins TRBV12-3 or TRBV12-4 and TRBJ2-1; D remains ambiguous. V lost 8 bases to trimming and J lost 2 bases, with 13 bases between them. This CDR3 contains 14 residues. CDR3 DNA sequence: TGTGCCAGCGGTCAAAGAGAAGCCTACAATGAGCAGTTCTTC. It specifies CASGQREAYNEQFF.

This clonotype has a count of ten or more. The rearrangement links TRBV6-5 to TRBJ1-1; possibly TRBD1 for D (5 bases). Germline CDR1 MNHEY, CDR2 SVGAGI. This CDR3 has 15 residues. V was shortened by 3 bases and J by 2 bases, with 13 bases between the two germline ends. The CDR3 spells CASSYGGLTNTEAFF. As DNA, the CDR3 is TGTGCCAGCAGTTATGGGGGACTGACAAACACTGAAGCTTTCTTT.

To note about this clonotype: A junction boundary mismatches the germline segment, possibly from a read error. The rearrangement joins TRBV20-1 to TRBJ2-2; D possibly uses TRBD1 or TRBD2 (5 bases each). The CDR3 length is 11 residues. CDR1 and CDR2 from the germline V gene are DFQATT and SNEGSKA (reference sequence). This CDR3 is CSARDLRDEIF. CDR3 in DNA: TGCAGTGCTAGAGACCTCCGGGACGAGATTTTT.

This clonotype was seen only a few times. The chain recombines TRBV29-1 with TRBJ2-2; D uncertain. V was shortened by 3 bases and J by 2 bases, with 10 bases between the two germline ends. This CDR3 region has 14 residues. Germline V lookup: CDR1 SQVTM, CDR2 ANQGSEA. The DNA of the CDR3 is TGCAGCGTTGATAACCAAATAAACACCGGGGAGCTGTTTTTT. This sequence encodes CSVDNQINTGELFF.

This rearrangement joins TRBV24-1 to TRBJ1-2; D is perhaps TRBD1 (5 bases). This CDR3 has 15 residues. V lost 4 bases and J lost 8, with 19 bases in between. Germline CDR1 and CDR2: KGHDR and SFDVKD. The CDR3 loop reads CATSDWDYRWCGYTF. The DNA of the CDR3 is TGTGCCACCAGTGACTGGGACTATCGGTGGTGCGGCTACACCTTC.

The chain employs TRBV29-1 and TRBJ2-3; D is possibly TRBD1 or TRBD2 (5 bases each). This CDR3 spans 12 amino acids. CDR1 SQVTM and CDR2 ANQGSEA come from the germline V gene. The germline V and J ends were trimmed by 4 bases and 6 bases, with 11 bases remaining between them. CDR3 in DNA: TGCAGCGTTGTGGGACCGCCTGATACGCAGTATTTT. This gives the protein CSVVGPPDTQYF.

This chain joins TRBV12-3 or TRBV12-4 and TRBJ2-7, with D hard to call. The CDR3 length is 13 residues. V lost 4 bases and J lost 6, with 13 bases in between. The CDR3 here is CASSSRRRGEQYF. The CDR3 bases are TGTGCCAGCAGTTCCAGGAGACGAGGCGAGCAGTACTTC.

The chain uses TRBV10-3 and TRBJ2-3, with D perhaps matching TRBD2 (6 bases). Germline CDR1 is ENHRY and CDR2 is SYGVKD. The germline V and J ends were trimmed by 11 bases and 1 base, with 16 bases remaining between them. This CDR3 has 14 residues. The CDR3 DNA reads TGTGCCGTACTCCGGGAGACCGGCACAGATACGCAGTATTTT. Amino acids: CAVLRETGTDTQYF.

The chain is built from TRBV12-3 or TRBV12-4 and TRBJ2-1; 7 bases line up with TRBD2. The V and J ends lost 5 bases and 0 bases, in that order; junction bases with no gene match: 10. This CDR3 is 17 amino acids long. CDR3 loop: CASSDFSGWSSYNEQFF. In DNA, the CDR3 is TGTGCCAGCAGTGACTTTAGCGGGTGGAGCTCCTACAATGAGCAGTTCTTC.

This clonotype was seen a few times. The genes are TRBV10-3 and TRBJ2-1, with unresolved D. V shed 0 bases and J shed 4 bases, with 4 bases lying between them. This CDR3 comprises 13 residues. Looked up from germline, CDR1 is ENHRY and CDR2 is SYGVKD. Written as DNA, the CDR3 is TGTGCCATCAGTGAGTCGACATACAATGAGCAGTTCTTC. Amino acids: CAISESTYNEQFF.

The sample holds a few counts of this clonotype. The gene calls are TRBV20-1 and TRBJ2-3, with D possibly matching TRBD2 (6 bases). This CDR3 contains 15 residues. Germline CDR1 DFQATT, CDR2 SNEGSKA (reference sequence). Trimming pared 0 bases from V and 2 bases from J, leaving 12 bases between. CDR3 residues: CSARDPRDSTDTQYF. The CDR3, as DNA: TGCAGTGCTAGAGACCCCCGGGACTCCACAGATACGCAGTATTTT.

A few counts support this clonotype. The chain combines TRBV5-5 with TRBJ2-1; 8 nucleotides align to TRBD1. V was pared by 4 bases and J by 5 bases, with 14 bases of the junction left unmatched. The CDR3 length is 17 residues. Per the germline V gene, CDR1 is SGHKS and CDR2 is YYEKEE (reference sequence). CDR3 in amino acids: CASSMKQGGLGDNEQFF. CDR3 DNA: TGTGCCAGCAGCATGAAACAGGGGGGTTTGGGTGACAATGAGCAGTTCTTC.

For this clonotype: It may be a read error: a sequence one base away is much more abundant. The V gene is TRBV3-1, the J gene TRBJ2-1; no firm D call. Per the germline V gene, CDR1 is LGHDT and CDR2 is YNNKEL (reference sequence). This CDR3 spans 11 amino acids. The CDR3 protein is CTSLAYNEQFF. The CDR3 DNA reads TGTACCAGCCTGGCCTACAATGAGCAGTTCTTC.

DNA of the CDR3: TGCGCCAGCAGCTTGCTACAGGCTGGGAATGAGCAGTTCTTC. It yields the protein CASSLLQAGNEQFF. The chain joins TRBV5-1 to TRBJ2-1, with D possibly matching TRBD1 (5 bases). This CDR3 region has 14 residues. V lost 1 base, J lost 7 bases, and 12 bases lay in between. Germline V gene lookup returns CDR1 SGHRS and CDR2 YFSETQ.

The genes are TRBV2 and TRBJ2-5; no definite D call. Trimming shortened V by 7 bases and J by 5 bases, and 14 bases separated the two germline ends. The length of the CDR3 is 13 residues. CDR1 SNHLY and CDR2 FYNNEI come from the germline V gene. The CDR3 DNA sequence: TGTGCCAGCAAGGCTAGAGTCAAGGAGACCCAGTACTTC. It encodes CASKARVKETQYF.

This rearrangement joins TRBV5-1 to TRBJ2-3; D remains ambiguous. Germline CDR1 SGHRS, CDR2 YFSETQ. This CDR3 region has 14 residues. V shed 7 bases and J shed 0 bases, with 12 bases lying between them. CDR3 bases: TGCGCCAGCCGCCTTGGGTCTAGCACAGATACGCAGTATTTT. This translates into CASRLGSSTDTQYF.

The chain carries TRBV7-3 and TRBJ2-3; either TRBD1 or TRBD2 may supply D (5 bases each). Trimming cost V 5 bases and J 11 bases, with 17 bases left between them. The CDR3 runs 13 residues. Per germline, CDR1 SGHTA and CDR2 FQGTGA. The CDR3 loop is CASSPGTSRMQYF. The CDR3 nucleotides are TGTGCCAGCAGCCCGGGGACCTCCAGGATGCAGTATTTT.

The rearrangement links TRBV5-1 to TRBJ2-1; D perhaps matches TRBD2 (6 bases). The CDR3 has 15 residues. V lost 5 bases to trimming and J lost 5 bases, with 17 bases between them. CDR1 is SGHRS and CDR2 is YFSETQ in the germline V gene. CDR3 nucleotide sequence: TGCGCCAGCAGTTCGCTTCGGGGGAGTGACAATGAGCAGTTCTTC. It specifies CASSSLRGSDNEQFF.

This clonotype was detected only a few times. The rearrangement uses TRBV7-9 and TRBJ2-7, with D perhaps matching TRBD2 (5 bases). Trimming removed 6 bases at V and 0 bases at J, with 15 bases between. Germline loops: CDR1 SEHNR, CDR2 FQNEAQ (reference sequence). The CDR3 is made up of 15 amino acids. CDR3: CASRPPSSSSYEQYF. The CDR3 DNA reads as TGTGCCAGCAGACCTCCTAGCTCCAGCTCCTACGAGCAGTACTTC.

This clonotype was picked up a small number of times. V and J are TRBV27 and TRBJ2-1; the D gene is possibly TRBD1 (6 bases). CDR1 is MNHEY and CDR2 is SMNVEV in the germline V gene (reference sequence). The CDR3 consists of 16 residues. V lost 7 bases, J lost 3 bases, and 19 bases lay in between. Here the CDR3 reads CASTRMGAGVYNEQFF. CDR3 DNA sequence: TGTGCCAGCACCCGCATGGGGGCAGGGGTCTACAATGAGCAGTTCTTC.